This T cell receptor (beta chain) was identified during a study of blood T cells in healthy people across ages. Regarding the study as a whole: Versus aged donors, long-lived donors had higher diversity and more naive CD4+ cells.

Extraction of total RNA produced a minimum of 6 micrograms from each sample. In the case of this clonotype: Its antigen remains unidentified.

The germline CDR1 and CDR2 sequences are MGHRA and YSYEKL. The CDR3 has 14 amino acids. A second PCR of 7 to 11 cycles used a sample-barcoded 5' primer and a J-beta primer mix. TCRdb re-derived calls from the 5' RACE reads in MiXCR, one entry per CDR3 protein. The sample gives nearly 1 million distinct CDR3 sequences, approximately 50% of which show up once; 20% to 25% is in the top ten. The chain has TRBV4-1 and TRBJ2-4; possibly TRBD2 for D (5 bases). The DNA end is more similar to TRBJ2-7, so the J call may be wrong. Sequencing was performed on blood. The origin of this receptor is a woman aged 60-70 years in good health. In DNA form, the CDR3 reads TGCGCCAGCAGCCAAGTCATAGAGGGCTACGAGCAGTACTTC. It encodes CASSQVIEGYEQYF.